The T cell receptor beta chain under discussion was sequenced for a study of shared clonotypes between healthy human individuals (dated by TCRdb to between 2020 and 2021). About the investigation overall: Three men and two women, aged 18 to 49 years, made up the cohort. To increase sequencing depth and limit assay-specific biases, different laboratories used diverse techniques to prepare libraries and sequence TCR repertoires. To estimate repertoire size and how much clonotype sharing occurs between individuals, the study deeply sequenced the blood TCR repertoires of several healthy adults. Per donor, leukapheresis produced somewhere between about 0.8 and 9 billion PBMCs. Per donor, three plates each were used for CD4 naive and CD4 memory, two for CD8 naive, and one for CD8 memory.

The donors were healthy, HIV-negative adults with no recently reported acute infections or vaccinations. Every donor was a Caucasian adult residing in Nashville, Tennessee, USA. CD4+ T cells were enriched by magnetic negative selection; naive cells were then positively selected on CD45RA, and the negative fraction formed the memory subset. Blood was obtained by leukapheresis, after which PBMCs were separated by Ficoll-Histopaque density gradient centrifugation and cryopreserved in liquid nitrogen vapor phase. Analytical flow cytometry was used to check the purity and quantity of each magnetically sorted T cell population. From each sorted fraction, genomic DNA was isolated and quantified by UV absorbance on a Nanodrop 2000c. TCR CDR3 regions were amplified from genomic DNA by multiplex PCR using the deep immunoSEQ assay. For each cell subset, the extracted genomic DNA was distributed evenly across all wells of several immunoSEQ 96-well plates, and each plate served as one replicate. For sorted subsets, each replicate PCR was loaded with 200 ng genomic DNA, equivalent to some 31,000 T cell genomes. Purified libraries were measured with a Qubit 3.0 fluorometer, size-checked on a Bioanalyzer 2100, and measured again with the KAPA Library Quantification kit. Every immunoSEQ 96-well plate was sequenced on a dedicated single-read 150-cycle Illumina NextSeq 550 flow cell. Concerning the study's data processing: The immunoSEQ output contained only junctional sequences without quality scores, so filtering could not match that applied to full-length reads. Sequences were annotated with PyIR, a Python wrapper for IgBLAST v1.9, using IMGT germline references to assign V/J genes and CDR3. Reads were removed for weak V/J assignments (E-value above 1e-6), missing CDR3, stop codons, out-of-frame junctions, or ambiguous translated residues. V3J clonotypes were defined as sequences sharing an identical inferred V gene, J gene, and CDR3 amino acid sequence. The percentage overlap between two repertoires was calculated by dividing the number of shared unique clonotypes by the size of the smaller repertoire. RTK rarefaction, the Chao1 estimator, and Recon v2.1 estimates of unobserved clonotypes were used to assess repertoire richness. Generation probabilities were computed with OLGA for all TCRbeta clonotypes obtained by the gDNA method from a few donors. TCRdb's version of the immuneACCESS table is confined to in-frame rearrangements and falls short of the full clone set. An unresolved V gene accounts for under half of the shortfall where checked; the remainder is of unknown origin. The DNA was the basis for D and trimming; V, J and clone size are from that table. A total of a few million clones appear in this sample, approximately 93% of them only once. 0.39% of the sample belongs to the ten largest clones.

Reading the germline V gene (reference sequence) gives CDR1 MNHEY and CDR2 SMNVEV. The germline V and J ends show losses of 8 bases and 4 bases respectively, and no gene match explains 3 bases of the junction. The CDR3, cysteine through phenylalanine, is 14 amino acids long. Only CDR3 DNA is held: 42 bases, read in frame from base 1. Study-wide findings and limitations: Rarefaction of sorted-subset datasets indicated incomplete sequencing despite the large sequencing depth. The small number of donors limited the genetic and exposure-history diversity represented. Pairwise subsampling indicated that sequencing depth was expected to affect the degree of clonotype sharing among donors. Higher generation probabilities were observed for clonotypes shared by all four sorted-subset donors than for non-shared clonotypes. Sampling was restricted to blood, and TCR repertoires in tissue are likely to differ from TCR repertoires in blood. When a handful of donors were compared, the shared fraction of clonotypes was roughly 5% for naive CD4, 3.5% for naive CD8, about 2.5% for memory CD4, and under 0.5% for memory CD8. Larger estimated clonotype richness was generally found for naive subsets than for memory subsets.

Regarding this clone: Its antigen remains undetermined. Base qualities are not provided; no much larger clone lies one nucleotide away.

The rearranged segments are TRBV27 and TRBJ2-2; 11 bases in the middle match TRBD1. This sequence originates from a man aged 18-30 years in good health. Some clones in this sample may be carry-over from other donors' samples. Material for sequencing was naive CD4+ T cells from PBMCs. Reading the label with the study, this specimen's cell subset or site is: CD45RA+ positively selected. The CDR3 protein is CASRDRGITGELFF. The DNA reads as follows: TGTGCCAGCCGGGACAGGGGGATCACCGGGGAGCTGTTTTTT.